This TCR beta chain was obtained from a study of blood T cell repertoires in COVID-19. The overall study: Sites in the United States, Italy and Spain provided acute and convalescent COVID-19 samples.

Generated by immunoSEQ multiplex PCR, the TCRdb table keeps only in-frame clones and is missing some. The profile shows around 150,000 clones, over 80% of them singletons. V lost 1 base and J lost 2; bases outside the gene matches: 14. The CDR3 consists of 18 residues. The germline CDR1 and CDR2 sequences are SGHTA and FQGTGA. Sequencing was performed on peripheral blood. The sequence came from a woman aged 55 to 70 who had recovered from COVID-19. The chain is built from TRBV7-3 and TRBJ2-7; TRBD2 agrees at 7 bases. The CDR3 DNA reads TGTGCCAGCAGCTTAAGTTATTGGGGGGGGACGGAGCCCTACGAGCAGTACTTC. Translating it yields CASSLSYWGGTEPYEQYF. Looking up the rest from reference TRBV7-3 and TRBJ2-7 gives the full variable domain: GAGVSQTPSNKVTEKGKYVELRCDPISGHTALYWYRQSLGQGPEFLIYFQGTGAADDSGLPNDRFFAVRPEGSVSTLKIQRTERGDSAVYLCASSLSYWGGTEPYEQYFGPGTRLTVT.